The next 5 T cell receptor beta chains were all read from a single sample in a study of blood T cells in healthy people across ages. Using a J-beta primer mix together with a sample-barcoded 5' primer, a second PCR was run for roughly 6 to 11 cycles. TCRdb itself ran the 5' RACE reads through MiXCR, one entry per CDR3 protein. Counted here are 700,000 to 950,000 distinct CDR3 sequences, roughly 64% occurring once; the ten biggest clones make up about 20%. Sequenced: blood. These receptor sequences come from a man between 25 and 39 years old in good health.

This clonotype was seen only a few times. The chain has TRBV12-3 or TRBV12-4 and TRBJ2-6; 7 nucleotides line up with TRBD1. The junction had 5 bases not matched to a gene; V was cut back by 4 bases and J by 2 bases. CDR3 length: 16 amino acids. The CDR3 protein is CASSSTGAAGANVLTF. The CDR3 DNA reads TGTGCCAGCAGTTCCACAGGGGCGGCTGGGGCCAACGTCCTGACTTTC.

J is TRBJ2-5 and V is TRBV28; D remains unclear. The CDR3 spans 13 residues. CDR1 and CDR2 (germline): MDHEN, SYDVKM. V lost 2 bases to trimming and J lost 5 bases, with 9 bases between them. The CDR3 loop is CASSLTVPETQYF. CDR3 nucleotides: TGTGCCAGCAGTTTAACGGTGCCCGAGACCCAGTACTTC.

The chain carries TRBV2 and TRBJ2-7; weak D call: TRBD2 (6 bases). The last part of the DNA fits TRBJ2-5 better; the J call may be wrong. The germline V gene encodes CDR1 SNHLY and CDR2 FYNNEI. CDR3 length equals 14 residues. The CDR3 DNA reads TGTGCCAGCAGTGATGTCACGCTAGCGGAGACCCAGTACTTC. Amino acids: CASSDVTLAETQYF.

The CDR3 nucleotides are TGCAGTGCTAGAAAACTCCTAGCGGGAGGGCCTCCAGATACGCAGTATTTT. Translating gives CSARKLLAGGPPDTQYF. The chain has TRBV20-1 and TRBJ2-3, with 12 bases that match TRBD2. The CDR3 runs 17 residues. Germline-derived CDR1 and CDR2 are DFQATT and SNEGSKA (reference sequence). The V and J ends lost 2 bases and 4 bases, in that order; junction bases with no gene match: 10.

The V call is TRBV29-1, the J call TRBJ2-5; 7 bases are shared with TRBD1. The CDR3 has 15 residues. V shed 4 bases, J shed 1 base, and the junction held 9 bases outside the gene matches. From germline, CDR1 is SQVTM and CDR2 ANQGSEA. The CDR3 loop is CSVAPGQSFQETQYF. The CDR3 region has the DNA TGCAGCGTTGCACCGGGACAGTCGTTCCAAGAGACCCAGTACTTC.